The 9 T cell receptor beta chains presented below share a single source sample, sequenced in a study of CD8+CD57+ T cells in acquired aplastic anemia. According to the study, genomic DNA was the template for TCR beta VDJ and CDR3 profiling. TCRdb reprocessed the reads via MiXCR and lists one record per CDR3 protein. There are 150,000 to 160,000 distinct CDR3 sequences in the sample; about 48% occur only once, and about 12% lies in the top ten. Patients selected for sequencing had displayed CD8+CD57+ cell expansion by flow cytometry. Material for sequencing was sorted CD4+, CD8+, or CD8+CD57+ T cells (not recorded which) from PBMCs. Receptors originate from a human donor with aplastic anemia.

Note on this clonotype: One end of the junction fails to match germline, which may point to a read error. CDR3 nucleotides: TGTGCCTTAGGGGTGGGATACAATGAGCAGGTCTTC. Residues: CALGVGYNEQVF. The chain joins TRBV10-3 to TRBJ2-1; tentatively, D is TRBD1 (5 bases). The V gene's germline CDR1 is ENHRY and CDR2 SYGVKD. The CDR3 has 12 amino acids.

The CDR3, as DNA: TGTGCCAGCAGTGATGGGACAGGGGCCTACGAGCAGTACTTC. Its protein product is CASSDGTGAYEQYF. The J gene is TRBJ2-7, the V gene TRBV25-1, with TRBD1 matching 10 bases. The V gene end was trimmed by 3 bases and the J gene end by 2 bases; junction bases not matched to a gene: 1. Germline CDR1 and CDR2: MGHDK and SYGVNS. The CDR3 runs 14 residues.

The chain joins TRBV6-5 to TRBJ2-2; D unclear. The CDR3 contains 13 residues. Germline V gives CDR1 MNHEY, CDR2 SVGAGI. The V and J ends lost 2 bases and 1 base respectively, with 2 bases between them. CDR3 protein: CASSYQNTGELFF. For the CDR3, the DNA is TGTGCCAGCAGTTACCAGAACACCGGGGAGCTGTTTTTT.

The chain joins TRBV7-9 to TRBJ2-7, with D perhaps given as TRBD1 or TRBD2 (5 bases each). V was cut by 5 bases and J by 6 bases, with 11 bases left in between. This CDR3 region has 12 residues. Germline CDR1 SEHNR, CDR2 FQNEAQ (reference sequence). Written as DNA, the CDR3 is TGTGCCAGCAGCAAAATAGGGACCGAGCAGTACTTC. Translating it yields CASSKIGTEQYF.

This clonotype appeared many times. The gene calls are TRBV9 and TRBJ2-3; D is possibly TRBD1 or TRBD2 (6 bases each). Germline V lookup: CDR1 SGDLS, CDR2 YYNGEE. The CDR3 covers 18 residues. The ends were cut back, 3 bases at V and 3 bases at J, with 23 bases in the middle. The DNA for the CDR3 is TGTGCCAGCAGCGCCTCCAGAAGTTTGGGGGGCCCTACAGATACGCAGTATTTT. This sequence encodes CASSASRSLGGPTDTQYF.

This clonotype was seen at least ten times. The chain couples TRBV4-2 to TRBJ2-7, with TRBD1 matching 10 bases. The CDR3 has 15 residues. J lost 1 base, V lost 7 bases, and 7 bases had no gene match. Germline loops: CDR1 LGHNA, CDR2 YNFKEQ. In nucleotides, the CDR3 is TGTGCCAGCACCCTCGGGACAGGGGCATCCTACGAGCAGTACTTC. This gives the protein CASTLGTGASYEQYF.

The CDR3 is CAITQGQGPYEQYF. The CDR3 bases are TGTGCCATCACCCAGGGACAGGGACCCTACGAGCAGTACTTC. The rearrangement links TRBV10-3 to TRBJ2-7; TRBD1 matches at 9 bases. This CDR3 has 14 amino acids. J gave up 2 bases and V 7 bases, and 6 bases lay outside the gene matches. Germline loops: CDR1 ENHRY, CDR2 SYGVKD.

This clonotype was detected a few times. The V gene is TRBV10-3, the J gene TRBJ1-2, with D perhaps TRBD1 (6 bases). Germline assignment: CDR1 ENHRY and CDR2 SYGVKD. The CDR3 is made up of 13 amino acids. V was shortened by 5 bases and J by 4 bases, with 11 bases between the two germline ends. The DNA for the CDR3 is TGTGCCATCAGTAAGACAGGACTCTATGGCTACACCTTC. It yields the protein CAISKTGLYGYTF.

This clonotype appeared many times. V gene TRBV7-3 combines with J gene TRBJ1-2; the D gene is possibly TRBD1 (5 bases). The CDR3 length is 14 residues. V was trimmed by 3 bases and J by 5 bases, leaving 13 bases between them. CDR1 is SGHTA, CDR2 FQGTGA, per germline. The DNA of the CDR3 is TGTGCCAGCAGCTTTGACAGTCGAGGGTATGGCTACACCTTC. Encoded protein: CASSFDSRGYGYTF.